This TCR beta chain comes out of a study of T cells in Graves' hyperthyroidism and ophthalmopathy. Study results and limitations: Blood also carried most thyroid clonotypes expanded above 0.001.

CDR1 and CDR2 (germline): DFQATT, SNEGSKA (reference sequence). V shed 5 bases and J 0 bases; nucleotides not matched to a gene: 7. The CDR3 has 14 residues. This clonotype was recorded at least ten times. Its antigen is not known. Authors of the study amplified TCR beta CDR3 regions from RNA transcripts. First-round RT-PCR with HTBI primers amplified the TCR CDR3 region. TCRdb ran MiXCR on the multiplex PCR reads and lists one entry per CDR3 protein. Among a few hundred thousand distinct CDR3 sequences, approximately 15% were seen once, and the ten largest hold 30% to 40%. Ophthalmopathy cases scored 3 or more on the Clinical Activity Score and 4 or more on NOSPECS grade, with duration below 3 months. Uncontrolled infection, other autoimmune disease, pregnancy or lactation led to exclusion. Diagnosis relied on clinical symptoms, serum thyroxine and TRAb, thyroid ultrasound and orbital computed tomography.

Material: blood. The gene calls are TRBV20-1 and TRBJ2-7; 7 positions match TRBD1. The clonotype was recovered from a woman in her thirties or forties with Graves' ophthalmopathy. The CDR3 here is CSADRDPSSYEQYF. CDR3 bases: TGCAGTGCTGACAGGGACCCTAGCTCCTACGAGCAGTACTTC.